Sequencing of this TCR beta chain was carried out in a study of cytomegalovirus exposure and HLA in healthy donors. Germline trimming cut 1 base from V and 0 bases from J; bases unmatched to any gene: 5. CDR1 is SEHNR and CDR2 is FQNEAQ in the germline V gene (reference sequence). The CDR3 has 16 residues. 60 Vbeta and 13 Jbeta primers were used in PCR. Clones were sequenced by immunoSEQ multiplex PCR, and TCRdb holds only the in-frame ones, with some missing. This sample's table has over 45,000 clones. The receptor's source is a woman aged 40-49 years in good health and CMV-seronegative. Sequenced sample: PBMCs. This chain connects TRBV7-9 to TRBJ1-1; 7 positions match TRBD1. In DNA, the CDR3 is TGTGCCAGCAGCTTAGACAGGGGCTTCATGAACACTGAAGCTTTCTTT. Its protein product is CASSLDRGFMNTEAFF.